A selection of T cell receptor beta chains follows, all from one sample in a study of OX40 agonist ivuxolimab in advanced cancers. The data were produced by immunoSEQ multiplex PCR, yet TCRdb's version contains in-frame clones alone and is incomplete. The sample gives roughly 75,000 clones, roughly 84% of which show up once; around 5.9% is in the top ten. Sample: CD4+ or CD8+ T cells sorted from blood, taken in a trial of the OX40 agonist ivuxolimab. These receptors all come from an adult with an advanced solid tumor such as melanoma, head and neck, liver or kidney cancer. Both conserved end residues are part of each CDR3. Each record gives: clone size, V gene, J gene, D gene, CDR3 protein, CDR3 DNA. A D gene is named only where the DNA matches it firmly. A clone size is listed for some rows: how often the clone was seen (once, few, many), or a class if it is expanded.

abundance: NA
v_gene: TRBV2
j_gene: TRBJ1-5
d_gene: NA
CDR3aa: CASSGDTNQPQHF
CDR3nt: TGTGCCAGCAGTGGGGACACCAATCAGCCCCAGCATTTT

abundance: NA
v_gene: TRBV10-1
j_gene: TRBJ2-3
d_gene: NA
CDR3aa: CASSELGPGADTQYF
CDR3nt: TGCGCCAGCAGTGAATTGGGACCTGGGGCAGATACGCAGTATTTT

abundance: NA
v_gene: TRBV4-1
j_gene: TRBJ1-6
d_gene: TRBD1
CDR3aa: CASSLGQGASNSPLHF
CDR3nt: TGCGCCAGCAGCCTTGGACAGGGGGCTTCGAATTCACCCCTCCACTTT

abundance: NA
v_gene: TRBV6-5
j_gene: TRBJ1-1
d_gene: NA
CDR3aa: CASSYSGTENTEAFF
CDR3nt: TGTGCCAGCAGTTATTCCGGGACGGAGAACACTGAAGCTTTCTTT

abundance: NA
v_gene: TRBV5-4
j_gene: TRBJ1-1
d_gene: NA
CDR3aa: CASSLRDIGKAFF
CDR3nt: TGTGCCAGCAGCTTACGGGACATCGGTAAAGCTTTCTTT

abundance: NA
v_gene: TRBV5-1
j_gene: TRBJ2-1
d_gene: TRBD1
CDR3aa: CASMDVGGDEQFF
CDR3nt: TGCGCCAGCATGGATGTAGGGGGCGATGAGCAGTTCTTC

abundance: NA
v_gene: TRBV4-1
j_gene: TRBJ2-7
d_gene: NA
CDR3aa: CASSQGGGYGLSEQYF
CDR3nt: TGCGCCAGCAGCCAAGGTGGGGGATACGGGCTGAGCGAGCAGTACTTC

abundance: NA
v_gene: TRBV5-4
j_gene: TRBJ1-2
d_gene: NA
CDR3aa: CASSWGGGAGYTF
CDR3nt: TGTGCCAGCAGTTGGGGGGGAGGGGCTGGCTACACCTTC

abundance: NA
v_gene: TRBV7-2
j_gene: TRBJ2-2
d_gene: NA
CDR3aa: CASSLVNRDGELFF
CDR3nt: TGTGCCAGCAGCTTAGTCAACAGGGACGGGGAGCTGTTTTTT

abundance: NA
v_gene: TRBV7-2
j_gene: TRBJ1-6
d_gene: TRBD1
CDR3aa: CASSLSGQENSPLHF
CDR3nt: TGTGCCAGCAGCTTGTCGGGACAGGAAAATTCACCCCTCCACTTT

abundance: NA
v_gene: TRBV7-6
j_gene: TRBJ1-1
d_gene: NA
CDR3aa: CASSFRRGTEAFF
CDR3nt: TGTGCCAGCAGCTTTCGACGAGGGACTGAAGCTTTCTTT

abundance: NA
v_gene: TRBV29-1
j_gene: TRBJ2-5
d_gene: NA
CDR3aa: CSVKGGDLGETQYF
CDR3nt: TGCAGCGTTAAAGGGGGGGACCTGGGAGAGACCCAGTACTTC

abundance: NA
v_gene: TRBV10-3
j_gene: TRBJ1-5
d_gene: NA
CDR3aa: CAISEDGKGFVAQHF
CDR3nt: TGTGCCATCAGTGAGGATGGTAAGGGGTTTGTGGCCCAGCATTTT

abundance: NA
v_gene: TRBV5-1
j_gene: TRBJ2-5
d_gene: NA
CDR3aa: CASSLDPGQETQYF
CDR3nt: TGCGCCAGCAGCTTGGATCCAGGCCAAGAGACCCAGTACTTC

abundance: NA
v_gene: TRBV19
j_gene: TRBJ2-7
d_gene: NA
CDR3aa: CASKSGSSYEQYF
CDR3nt: TGTGCCAGTAAATCAGGGAGCTCCTACGAGCAGTACTTC

abundance: once
v_gene: TRBV9
j_gene: TRBJ1-5
d_gene: TRBD1
CDR3aa: CASSAGTGGLGNQPQHF
CDR3nt: TGTGCCAGCAGCGCCGGGACAGGGGGCTTGGGCAATCAGCCCCAGCATTTT

abundance: NA
v_gene: TRBV29-1
j_gene: TRBJ2-2
d_gene: TRBD2
CDR3aa: CSVAGTSGRAGELFF
CDR3nt: TGCAGCGTCGCTGGGACTAGCGGGAGGGCCGGGGAGCTGTTTTTT

abundance: NA
v_gene: TRBV30
j_gene: TRBJ2-7
d_gene: NA
CDR3aa: CAWSAGYEQYF
CDR3nt: TGTGCCTGGAGTGCGGGATACGAGCAGTACTTC

abundance: NA
v_gene: TRBV11-2
j_gene: TRBJ2-3
d_gene: NA
CDR3aa: CASSLARETQYF
CDR3nt: TGTGCCAGCAGCTTAGCCAGAGAGACGCAGTATTTT

abundance: NA
v_gene: TRBV28
j_gene: TRBJ1-5
d_gene: NA
CDR3aa: CASRDVLSNQPQHF
CDR3nt: TGTGCCAGCAGGGACGTACTTAGCAATCAGCCCCAGCATTTT

abundance: NA
v_gene: TRBV7-3
j_gene: TRBJ2-6
d_gene: TRBD2
CDR3aa: CASSSTPKTSGPNVLTF
CDR3nt: TGTGCCAGCAGCTCCACACCAAAAACTAGCGGGCCAAACGTCCTGACTTTC

abundance: NA
v_gene: TRBV7-6
j_gene: TRBJ2-2
d_gene: NA
CDR3aa: CASSPLTGELFF
CDR3nt: TGTGCCAGCAGCCCGCTCACCGGGGAGCTGTTTTTT

abundance: once
v_gene: TRBV28
j_gene: TRBJ1-1
d_gene: NA
CDR3aa: CASSVPSPGKAFF
CDR3nt: TGTGCCAGCAGTGTGCCCTCCCCAGGGAAAGCTTTCTTT

abundance: NA
v_gene: TRBV19
j_gene: TRBJ2-1
d_gene: NA
CDR3aa: CASSGFTGFMDNEQFF
CDR3nt: TGTGCCAGTAGTGGGTTTACAGGGTTCATGGACAATGAGCAGTTCTTC

abundance: few
v_gene: TRBV10-1
j_gene: TRBJ2-5
d_gene: NA
CDR3aa: CASSESGFQETQYF
CDR3nt: TGCGCCAGCAGTGAGTCTGGGTTCCAAGAGACCCAGTACTTC

abundance: NA
v_gene: TRBV7-6
j_gene: TRBJ2-1
d_gene: NA
CDR3aa: CASRISGQGRILGYNEQFF
CDR3nt: TGTGCCAGCAGAATTTCTGGGCAGGGGCGAATTCTGGGGTACAATGAGCAGTTCTTC

abundance: NA
v_gene: TRBV5-5
j_gene: TRBJ1-4
d_gene: TRBD1
CDR3aa: CASSSTRGIGEKLFF
CDR3nt: TGTGCCAGCAGCTCCACCAGGGGGATCGGTGAAAAACTGTTTTTT

abundance: NA
v_gene: TRBV28
j_gene: TRBJ2-2
d_gene: NA
CDR3aa: CASSFRAAVGGTGELFF
CDR3nt: TGTGCCAGCAGTTTTAGGGCCGCCGTGGGGGGCACCGGGGAGCTGTTTTTT

abundance: NA
v_gene: TRBV10-2
j_gene: TRBJ2-3
d_gene: NA
CDR3aa: CASSETGLSTDTQYF
CDR3nt: TGCGCCAGCAGTGAGACGGGCCTAAGCACAGATACGCAGTATTTT

abundance: NA
v_gene: TRBV11-3
j_gene: TRBJ1-5
d_gene: NA
CDR3aa: CASSLVAGPKGQPQHF
CDR3nt: TGTGCCAGCAGCTTAGTGGCAGGGCCGAAAGGTCAGCCCCAGCATTTT